These 25 T cell receptor beta chains came from one sample sequenced in a study of T cells after posttransplantation cyclophosphamide. Sequencing used immunoSEQ multiplex PCR; TCRdb keeps in-frame clones, though not all of them. The repertoire has some 22,000 clones, more than 75% of them found once; the top ten carry 6.3%. Sequenced material: PBMCs. The receptors here all came from a woman aged 60-70 years with a blood cancer, CMV-positive, and with a related stem cell donor.

The V call is TRBV5-1, the J call TRBJ2-7; TRBD2 might be the D (5 bases). Germline CDR1 and CDR2: SGHRS and YFSETQ. The CDR3 is 13 amino acids. The ends were cut back, 1 base at V and 5 bases at J, with 10 bases in the middle. The CDR3 sequence is CASSLRGLDEQYF. The CDR3 nucleotides are TGCGCCAGCAGCTTGAGAGGGTTGGACGAGCAGTACTTC.

The CDR3 is CASSPRKTSGDSYNEQFF. The CDR3 DNA sequence: TGTGCCAGTAGTCCCCGTAAGACTAGCGGGGACTCCTACAATGAGCAGTTCTTC. The chain uses TRBV19 and TRBJ2-1; TRBD2 aligns across 11 bases. CDR1 LNHDA and CDR2 SQIVND come from the germline V gene (reference sequence). The CDR3 is 18 amino acids. The ends lost 5 bases at V and 0 bases at J; junction bases unmatched: 9.

This clone is a singleton in its sample. This chain joins TRBV19 and TRBJ1-5; 8 bases are a match to TRBD1. The J segment lost 4 bases and the V segment lost 5 bases, leaving 13 bases of the junction unmatched. The CDR3 contains 17 residues. Germline-derived CDR1 and CDR2 are LNHDA and SQIVND (reference sequence). The DNA for the CDR3 is TGTGCCAGTAGTCCCAGGGGGCCGGACAGGGCTAATCAGCCCCAGCATTTT. This codes for CASSPRGPDRANQPQHF.

The V gene is TRBV2, the J gene TRBJ2-5; D is undetermined. Germline V gene sequence: CDR1 SNHLY, CDR2 FYNNEI. Trimming pared 6 bases from V and 6 bases from J, leaving 8 bases between. The CDR3 contains 11 residues. The CDR3 protein is CASRFLQTQYF. The CDR3 DNA reads as TGTGCCAGCAGATTTCTCCAGACCCAGTACTTC.

This chain joins TRBV2 and TRBJ2-4; D is ambiguous. CDR3 length: 14 residues. The ends were cut back, 3 bases at V and 0 bases at J, with 6 bases in the middle. Germline CDR1 and CDR2: SNHLY and FYNNEI. The CDR3 DNA reads as TGTGCCAGCAGTGACACTCTAGCCAAAAACATTCAGTACTTC. Amino acids: CASSDTLAKNIQYF.

The gene calls are TRBV5-1 and TRBJ2-6; 8 nucleotides align to TRBD1. Germline loops: CDR1 SGHRS, CDR2 YFSETQ. The CDR3 consists of 18 residues. The V gene end was trimmed by 2 bases and the J gene end by 3 bases; junction bases not matched to a gene: 10. The CDR3 sequence is CASSLSSGGASGANVLTF. For the CDR3, the DNA is TGCGCCAGCAGCTTATCTTCAGGGGGCGCGAGTGGGGCCAACGTCCTGACTTTC.

CDR3 DNA sequence: TGTGCCAGTAGTAAGCGGGGCGCGGTGGTATGGACCGGGGAGCTGTTTTTT. It translates to CASSKRGAVVWTGELFF. V is TRBV19 and J is TRBJ2-2, with 7 bases matching TRBD2. This CDR3 comprises 17 residues. The germline CDR1 and CDR2 sequences are LNHDA and SQIVND (reference sequence). After removal of 4 bases from V and 5 bases from J, the junction contained 13 bases not matched to a gene.

The gene calls are TRBV5-1 and TRBJ2-7; D uncertain. CDR1 SGHRS and CDR2 YFSETQ come from the germline V gene. V gave up 4 bases and J gave up 0 bases, with 17 bases separating them. There are 16 residues in the CDR3. This chain's CDR3 is CASSPTGRLSSYEQYF. As DNA, the CDR3 is TGCGCCAGCAGCCCCACTGGCAGACTCAGCTCCTACGAGCAGTACTTC.

The V gene is TRBV18, the J gene TRBJ1-2; D gene unclear. This CDR3 comprises 11 residues. Trimming left V 2 bases short and J 6 bases short, with 4 bases between. The V gene's germline CDR1 is KGHSH and CDR2 LQKENI. Here the CDR3 reads CASSPGDGYTF. In nucleotides, the CDR3 is TGTGCCAGCTCACCAGGAGATGGCTACACCTTC.

The rearrangement joins TRBV9 to TRBJ2-3; TRBD2 is a possible D gene (6 bases). Trimming removed 0 bases at V and 2 bases at J, with 10 bases between. Germline assignment: CDR1 SGDLS and CDR2 YYNGEE. The CDR3 covers 15 residues. In DNA, the CDR3 is TGTGCCAGCAGCGTAGGGGGACTCACCACAGATACGCAGTATTTT. This translates into CASSVGGLTTDTQYF.

The V gene is TRBV19, the J gene TRBJ1-2; the match to TRBD1 covers 10 bases. V trimming: 5 bases; J trimming: 7 bases; junction bases outside the gene matches: 7. The CDR3 has 14 amino acids. Germline CDR1 is LNHDA and CDR2 is SQIVND (reference sequence). The CDR3 nucleotides read TGTGCCAGTAGTCGGGACAGGGGTGGAGGTGGCTACACCTTC. Its protein product is CASSRDRGGGGYTF. The full variable domain, completed using reference TRBV19 and TRBJ1-2, is DGGITQSPKYLFRKEGQNVTLSCEQNLNHDAMYWYRQDPGQGLRLIYYSQIVNDFQKGDIAEGYSVSREKKESFPLTVTSAQKNPTAFYLCASSRDRGGGGYTFGSGTRLTVV.

V usage is TRBV2 and J usage is TRBJ2-1, with a weak D call TRBD2 (5 bases). Trimming shortened V by 4 bases and J by 10 bases, and 14 bases separated the two germline ends. CDR1 and CDR2 from the germline V gene are SNHLY and FYNNEI. The CDR3 spans 13 residues. CDR3 residues: CASSGSGGVEQFF. The DNA for the CDR3 is TGTGCCAGCAGTGGGAGCGGAGGTGTAGAGCAGTTCTTC. The complete variable domain, with remaining parts taken from reference TRBV2 and TRBJ2-1, reads EPEVTQTPSHQVTQMGQEVILRCVPISNHLYFYWYRQILGQKVEFLVSFYNNEISEKSEIFDDQFSVERPDGSNFTLKIRSTKLEDSAMYFCASSGSGGVEQFFGPGTRLTVL.

This rearrangement joins TRBV18 to TRBJ1-1, with 7 nucleotides matching TRBD1. CDR1 and CDR2 (germline): KGHSH, LQKENI. The V gene end was trimmed by 4 bases and the J gene end by 0 bases; junction bases not matched to a gene: 2. The CDR3 totals 14 residues. The CDR3 loop reads CASSQTGMNTEAFF. CDR3 sequence (DNA): TGTGCCAGCTCACAGACAGGGATGAACACTGAAGCTTTCTTT.

The chain carries TRBV7-8 and TRBJ2-5; TRBD2 agrees at 8 bases. CDR3 size: 17 residues. Unmatched junction bases numbered 16, after V lost 8 bases and J lost 2 bases. The germline V gene encodes CDR1 SGHVS and CDR2 FQNEAQ. The CDR3 DNA is TGTGCCAGCCGAGTCTTCTACGCGGGAGGAGTTCAAGAGACCCAGTACTTC. It translates to CASRVFYAGGVQETQYF. Looking up the rest from reference TRBV7-8 and TRBJ2-5 gives the full variable domain: GAGVSQSPRYKVAKRGQDVALRCDPISGHVSLFWYQQALGQGPEFLTYFQNEAQLDKSGLPSDRFFAERPEGSVSTLKIQRTQQEDSAVYLCASRVFYAGGVQETQYFGPGTRLLVL.

The rearrangement joins TRBV6-6 to TRBJ2-3, with D perhaps matching TRBD1 (6 bases). This CDR3 is built from 15 residues. With 6 bases removed from V and 0 bases from J, the gap between germline ends came to 13 bases. From germline, CDR1 is MNHNY and CDR2 SVGAGI (reference sequence). CDR3 DNA: TGTGCCAGCAGCCTCCGGACAGTTAGCACAGATACGCAGTATTTT. This sequence encodes CASSLRTVSTDTQYF.

The chain employs TRBV25-1 and TRBJ2-7; a weak D match, TRBD2 (6 bases). V lost 5 bases to trimming and J lost 6 bases, with 11 bases between them. Germline loops: CDR1 MGHDK, CDR2 SYGVNS. This CDR3 spans 12 amino acids. CDR3 sequence reads: CASSITSSEQYF. CDR3 in DNA: TGTGCCAGCAGTATCACTAGCAGCGAGCAGTACTTC.

This chain links TRBV11-2 with TRBJ1-1; TRBD1 is a possible D gene (6 bases). The germline V and J ends were trimmed by 3 bases and 6 bases, with 14 bases remaining between them. Germline V lookup: CDR1 SGHAT, CDR2 FQNNGV. The CDR3 has 14 amino acids. CDR3 protein: CASSLAAEGAEAFF. The CDR3 DNA reads as TGTGCCAGCAGCTTGGCCGCTGAGGGGGCTGAAGCTTTCTTT. Combining the CDR3 with reference TRBV11-2 and TRBJ1-1 gives the whole variable domain EAGVAQSPRYKIIEKRQSVAFWCNPISGHATLYWYQQILGQGPKLLIQFQNNGVVDDSQLPKDRFSAERLKGVDSTLKIQPAKLEDSAVYLCASSLAAEGAEAFFGQGTRLTVV.

Of note for this clone: At one end, the junction sequence differs from germline, possibly due to a read error. The chain combines TRBV7-7 with TRBJ2-5, with TRBD1 matching 10 bases. Matching the DNA end better, TRBJ2-7 makes the J call doubtful. The CDR3 loop spans 15 amino acids. The germline V gene has CDR1 SSHAT and CDR2 FNYEAQ (reference sequence). CDR3 nucleotide sequence: TGTGCTAGCAGCCCCGGACAGGGGGGTCCTTACGAGCAGTACTTC. This translates into CASSPGQGGPYEQYF.

This chain links TRBV6-5 with TRBJ1-1; D gene ambiguous. CDR1 and CDR2 (germline): MNHEY, SVGAGI. The V end was cut by 2 bases, the J end by 6 bases, with 16 bases between. The CDR3 runs to 15 residues. CDR3 DNA sequence: TGTGCCAGCAGTTACGTAAACAGCGGTAGTGCTGAAGCTTTCTTT. Residues: CASSYVNSGSAEAFF.

The rearrangement joins TRBV7-9 to TRBJ1-1; possible D gene TRBD1, 5 bases. The CDR3 has 13 residues. The germline V gene encodes CDR1 SEHNR and CDR2 FQNEAQ (reference sequence). Trimming removed 5 bases at V and 11 bases at J, with 18 bases between. DNA of the CDR3: TGTGCCAGCAGCGGGGGGATAATGGGCGACGCTTTCTTT. Translating gives CASSGGIMGDAFF.

The V and J genes are TRBV6-1 and TRBJ1-1; D uncertain. Per the germline V gene, CDR1 is MNHNS and CDR2 is SASEGT. V dropped 1 base and J dropped 10 bases, with 13 bases sitting between them. CDR3 size: 13 residues. The CDR3 sequence: CASSEGTLPVAFF. The CDR3 region has the DNA TGTGCCAGCAGTGAAGGGACTCTTCCGGTAGCTTTCTTT.

The chain combines TRBV19 with TRBJ1-5; D ambiguous. Germline V gene sequence: CDR1 LNHDA, CDR2 SQIVND (reference sequence). The CDR3 extends over 16 amino acids. Trimming stripped 6 bases from V and 0 bases from J, with 15 bases between. This CDR3 is CASSPHRLNSNQPQHF. The DNA of the CDR3 is TGTGCCAGTAGCCCGCACCGACTGAATAGCAATCAGCCCCAGCATTTT. The variable domain in full, completed from reference TRBV19 and TRBJ1-5, reads DGGITQSPKYLFRKEGQNVTLSCEQNLNHDAMYWYRQDPGQGLRLIYYSQIVNDFQKGDIAEGYSVSREKKESFPLTVTSAQKNPTAFYLCASSPHRLNSNQPQHFGDGTRLSIL.

The chain uses TRBV11-2 and TRBJ2-1; maybe TRBD2 (6 bases). Looked up from germline, CDR1 is SGHAT and CDR2 is FQNNGV. The ends were cut back, 4 bases at V and 5 bases at J, with 15 bases in the middle. CDR3 length: 15 amino acids. The CDR3 protein is CASSSLRGRHNEQFF. Here the CDR3 DNA reads TGTGCCAGCAGCTCCTTAAGAGGGAGGCACAATGAGCAGTTCTTC.

V and J are TRBV6-1 and TRBJ2-2; D is possibly TRBD1 (5 bases). Between the trimmed V and J ends, which lost 0 bases and 1 base, there was a span of 9 bases. This CDR3 is 16 amino acids long. Germline CDR1 and CDR2: MNHNS and SASEGT. This CDR3 reads CASSEAQGLNTGELFF. CDR3 bases: TGTGCCAGCAGTGAAGCGCAGGGCTTGAACACCGGGGAGCTGTTTTTT.

The chain couples TRBV5-1 to TRBJ2-3, with 8 bases identical to TRBD2. This CDR3 has 16 amino acids. Per germline, CDR1 SGHRS and CDR2 YFSETQ. The V gene end was trimmed by 0 bases and the J gene end by 5 bases; junction bases not matched to a gene: 8. The chain's CDR3 is CASSLVGGVAGDTQYF. In DNA form, the CDR3 reads TGCGCCAGCAGCTTGGTCGGGGGGGTAGCGGGAGATACGCAGTATTTT. Full variable domain (rest looked up from reference TRBV5-1 and TRBJ2-3): KAGVTQTPRYLIKTRGQQVTLSCSPISGHRSVSWYQQTPGQGLQFLFEYFSETQRNKGNFPGRFSGRQFSNSRSEMNVSTLELGDSALYLCASSLVGGVAGDTQYFGPGTRLTVL.